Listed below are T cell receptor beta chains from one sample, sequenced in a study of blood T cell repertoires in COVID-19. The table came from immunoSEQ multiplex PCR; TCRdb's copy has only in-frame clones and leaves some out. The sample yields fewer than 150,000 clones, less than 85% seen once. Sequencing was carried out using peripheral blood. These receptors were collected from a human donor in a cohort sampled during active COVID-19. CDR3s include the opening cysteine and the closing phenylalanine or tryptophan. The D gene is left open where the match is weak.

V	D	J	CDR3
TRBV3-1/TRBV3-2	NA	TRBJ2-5	CASSLRRGGGQETQYF
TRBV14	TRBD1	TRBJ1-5	CASSQGWDRGIVKDQPQHF
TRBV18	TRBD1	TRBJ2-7	CASSPDRGQGVEQYF
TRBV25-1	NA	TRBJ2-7	CASSALSGNLDEQYF
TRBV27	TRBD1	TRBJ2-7	CASSDRGIADEQYF
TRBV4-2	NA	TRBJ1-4	CASSQPTQGSTNEKLFF
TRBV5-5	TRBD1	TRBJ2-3	CASSLEVRQGTDTQYF
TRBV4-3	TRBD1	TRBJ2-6	CASSKEGGQVSGANVLTF
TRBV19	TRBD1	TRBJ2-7	CASSPQGARHEQYF
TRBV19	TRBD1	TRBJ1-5	CASRPGQVANQPQHF
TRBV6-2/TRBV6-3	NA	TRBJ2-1	CASSSPGLRQFF
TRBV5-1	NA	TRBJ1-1	CASSAGVGNTEAFF
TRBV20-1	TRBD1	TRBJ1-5	CSASFGQGNQPQHF
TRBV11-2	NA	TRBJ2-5	CASSLVAGETQYF
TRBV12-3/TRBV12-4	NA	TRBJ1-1	CASSSLNMAFF
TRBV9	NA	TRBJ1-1	CASSLPGSTEAFF
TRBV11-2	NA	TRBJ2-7	CASSLAGTGLYEQYF
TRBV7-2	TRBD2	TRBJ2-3	CASSFPPSGGARDTQYF
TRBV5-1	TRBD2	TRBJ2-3	CASRPGGAPTDTQYF
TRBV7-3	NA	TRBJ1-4	CASSLAQNLLGKLFF
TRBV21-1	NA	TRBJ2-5	CASSRRQGVKTQYF
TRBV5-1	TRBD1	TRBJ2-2	CASSLLDRGDAGELFF
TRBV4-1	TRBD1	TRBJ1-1	CASSRPPGGSGGTEAFF
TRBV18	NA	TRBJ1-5	CASSPGQTNQPQHF
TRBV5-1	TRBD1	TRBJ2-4	CASSPPTGPNIQYF
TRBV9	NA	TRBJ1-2	CASSPRWQEGYGYTF
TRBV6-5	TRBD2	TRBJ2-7	CASSYRGLAGLEQYF
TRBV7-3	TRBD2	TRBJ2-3	CASSPGGASEQDTQYF
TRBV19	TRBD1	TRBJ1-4	CASSLSDREYEKLFF
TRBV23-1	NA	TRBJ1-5	CASSQSIGRHLPQHF
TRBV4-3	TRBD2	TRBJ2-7	CASSQARQPGGGRYEQYF
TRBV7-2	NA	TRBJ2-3	CASSVSGFYADTQYF
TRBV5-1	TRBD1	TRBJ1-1	CASQGVNTEAFF
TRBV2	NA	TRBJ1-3	CASSVLQGHYSGNTIYF
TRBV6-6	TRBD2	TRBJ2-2	CASSYAGGGTGELFF
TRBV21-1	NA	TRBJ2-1	CATSPQGAKYNEQFF
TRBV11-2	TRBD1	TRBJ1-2	CASSLGNRGAVAGYTF
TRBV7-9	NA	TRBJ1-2	CAIPSSNYGYTF
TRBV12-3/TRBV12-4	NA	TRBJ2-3	CASNRDSLDTQYF
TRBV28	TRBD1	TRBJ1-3	CASSFGTGLGNTIYF